One and the same sample provided the 12 T cell receptor beta chains below, sequenced in a study of Graves' ophthalmopathy and Graves' hyperthyroidism. For repertoire sequencing, the TCR beta CDR3 regions were amplified from RNA transcripts. The authors performed first-round RT-PCR with HTBI primers and then a second-round multiplex PCR. TCRdb called the multiplex PCR reads again in MiXCR, with one record for every CDR3 protein. The data show 900,000 to 1,200,000 distinct CDR3 sequences, with about 38% seen just once and around 10% held by the top ten. Sequencing input: peripheral blood or thyroid tissue (not recorded which). The receptor set was obtained from an adult man with Graves' hyperthyroidism.

This clonotype was seen just once. This chain joins TRBV19 and TRBJ2-7; D is uncertain. V lost 9 bases and J lost 4, with 10 bases in between. The CDR3 has 11 residues. Germline V gene lookup returns CDR1 LNHDA and CDR2 SQIVND (reference sequence). As DNA, the CDR3 is TGTGCCAGCGGTATGGGTTACGAGCAGTACTTC. It is translated as CASGMGYEQYF.

Remarks on this clonotype: This sequence may be a read error, since a much larger clone differs from it by one base. The chain couples TRBV5-1 to TRBJ2-5; D gene uncertain. This CDR3 has 13 residues. The V and J ends lost 5 bases and 2 bases respectively, with 10 bases between them. From germline, CDR1 is SGHRS and CDR2 YFSETQ. CDR3: CASRVSTQETQYF. The DNA for the CDR3 is TGCGCCAGCAGAGTCAGCACGCAAGAGACCCAGTACTTC.

This clonotype was seen a few times. The chain carries TRBV14 and TRBJ2-7; D unclear. This CDR3 region has 14 residues. Germline CDR1 reads SGHDN; CDR2 reads FVKESK. Trimming left V 0 bases short and J 6 bases short, with 12 bases between. For the CDR3, the DNA is TGTGCCAGCAGCCAAGAAGTCCGGATCGGCGAGCAGTACTTC. Translation gives CASSQEVRIGEQYF.

The chain has TRBV15 and TRBJ2-7; 10 nucleotides align to TRBD1. Germline V gene data show CDR1 as LNHNV and CDR2 as YYDKDF (reference sequence). The CDR3 runs 18 residues. Trimming removed 7 bases from V and 5 bases from J; junction bases left unmatched: 20. As DNA, the CDR3 is TGTGCCACCAACAGTGCTAAGGGACAGGGGCTCCACTATGACGAGCAGTACTTC. This encodes CATNSAKGQGLHYDEQYF.

Notes on this clonotype: This clone may be a read error of a much larger clone one base away. This sequence joins TRBV7-3 and TRBJ1-4; no definite D call. The V and J ends lost 6 bases and 5 bases respectively, with 13 bases between them. Germline CDR1 SGHTA, CDR2 FQGTGA. This CDR3 is built from 14 residues. The CDR3 coding sequence is TGTGCCAGCAGTTCACGGACCGAGAATGAAAAACTGTTTTTT. The encoded protein is CASSSRTENEKLFF.

The chain couples TRBV29-1 to TRBJ2-5; 7 bases align to TRBD2. The V segment lost 8 bases and the J segment 5 bases; nucleotides outside the gene matches: 5. The germline V gene encodes CDR1 SQVTM and CDR2 ANQGSEA. CDR3 length: 11 residues. The CDR3 coding sequence is TGCAGCCGGACTAGATGGGAGACCCAGTACTTC. The encoded protein is CSRTRWETQYF.

This clonotype was seen many times. The V gene is TRBV9, the J gene TRBJ2-7; a possible D gene is TRBD2 (6 bases). Germline CDR1 and CDR2: SGDLS and YYNGEE. The V end was cut by 3 bases, the J end by 7 bases, with 20 bases between. This CDR3 has 15 residues. The CDR3 DNA is TGTGCCAGCAGCGCAGCGTGGGGACTTTCCGGTGAGCAGTACTTC. The encoded protein is CASSAAWGLSGEQYF.

In this sample, this clonotype turned up many times. The V and J genes are TRBV29-1 and TRBJ1-2; D perhaps matches TRBD1 (5 bases). CDR1 is SQVTM and CDR2 is ANQGSEA in the germline V gene. This CDR3 contains 11 residues. With 4 bases removed from V and 4 bases from J, the gap between germline ends came to 7 bases. DNA for the CDR3: TGCAGCGTTGGGCAGGGCTATGGCTACACCTTC. Translation: CSVGQGYGYTF.

The chain uses TRBV19 and TRBJ2-7; perhaps TRBD2 as D (6 bases). This CDR3 is built from 16 residues. Germline V gene data show CDR1 as LNHDA and CDR2 as SQIVND (reference sequence). Trimming left V 3 bases short and J 7 bases short, with 22 bases between. CDR3 loop: CASSIGRELTLEEQYF. The CDR3 bases are TGTGCCAGTAGTATTGGGCGGGAATTAACATTAGAAGAGCAGTACTTC.

The V call is TRBV6-5, the J call TRBJ1-4, with D perhaps matching TRBD1 (6 bases). The CDR3 has 14 amino acids. V was cut by 6 bases and J by 7 bases, with 15 bases left in between. CDR1 MNHEY and CDR2 SVGAGI come from the germline V gene. CDR3 in amino acids: CASSRGGRSEKLFF. DNA for the CDR3: TGTGCCAGCAGCCGGGGGGGGCGGTCTGAAAAACTGTTTTTT.

This clonotype was counted only a few times. The chain recombines TRBV30 with TRBJ1-5, with TRBD1 matching over 10 bases. There are 15 residues in the CDR3. Germline values: CDR1 GTSNPN, CDR2 SVGIG (reference sequence). The J segment lost 7 bases and the V segment lost 5 bases, leaving 11 bases of the junction unmatched. The DNA of the CDR3 is TGTGCCTGGGGCCGGACAGGGGGAGTCGGGCAGCCCCAGCATTTT. Its translation: CAWGRTGGVGQPQHF.

This clonotype was seen many times. The rearrangement uses TRBV12-3 or TRBV12-4 and TRBJ2-5, with TRBD2 matching 9 bases. The J segment lost 8 bases and the V segment lost 6 bases, leaving 10 bases of the junction unmatched. The CDR3 consists of 14 residues. In DNA form, the CDR3 reads TGTGCCAGCAGCCCGGGGGTAGCGGGAGTAACCCAGTACTTC. Translating it yields CASSPGVAGVTQYF.